This TCR beta chain was sequenced in a study of blood T cell repertoires in COVID-19. TCRdb's copy holds only in-frame clones and misses some; the assay was immunoSEQ multiplex PCR. The repertoire holds over 110,000 clones, about 87% seen once, with 3.9% in the top ten. CDR1 is SGHDT and CDR2 is YYEEEE in the germline V gene. V dropped 4 bases and J dropped 2; count of bases not matched to a gene: 8. This CDR3 comprises 16 residues. The sequence came from a man aged 45-65 years in a cohort exposed to, infected with or recovered from COVID-19 (not recorded which). The sequenced sample was PBMCs or T cells enriched from blood (not recorded which). The chain uses TRBV5-6 and TRBJ2-1; 8 positions agree with TRBD2. CDR3: CASSAVPGGAYNEQFF. The CDR3, as DNA: TGTGCCAGCAGCGCCGTCCCCGGGGGGGCCTACAATGAGCAGTTCTTC.